Shown below are 11 T cell receptor beta chains from a single sample sequenced in a study of prognosis after radiotherapy for stage I lung cancer. Multiplex PCR, run in two rounds, amplified TCR beta CDR3 from genomic DNA. The authors ran first-round PCR with primers specific to each TRBV and TRBJ gene. TCRdb re-derived calls from the multiplex PCR reads in MiXCR, one entry per CDR3 protein. The profile shows around 28,000 distinct CDR3 sequences, about half of them singletons. The material was PBMCs, obtained before or after stereotactic body radiation therapy (not recorded which). The receptors shown here come from a donor aged 50 or older with non-small cell lung cancer.

This clonotype appeared a few times. This probably arose from a read error, given a far larger clone one base away. This chain uses TRBV6-2 or TRBV6-3 with TRBJ2-7; D remains unclear. Germline lookup yields CDR1 MNHEY and CDR2 SVGEGT. V was pared by 7 bases and J by 2 bases, with 12 bases between. The CDR3 is made up of 13 amino acids. CDR3 in DNA: TGTGCCAGCAATGCATGGTGTACCTACGAGCAGTACTTC. It codes for CASNAWCTYEQYF.

This clonotype is labeled as medium-sized (0.01 to 0.1%). This chain links TRBV27 with TRBJ2-7, with D possibly being TRBD2 (6 bases). Germline V CDR1 and CDR2: MNHEY, SMNVEV (reference sequence). V was cut by 0 bases and J by 3 bases, with 12 bases left in between. The CDR3 has 15 residues. The CDR3: CASSLSRRGYYEQYF. The CDR3 DNA sequence: TGTGCCAGCAGTTTATCGCGGCGGGGATACTACGAGCAGTACTTC.

This clonotype was seen a few times. J is TRBJ2-1 and V is TRBV7-2; 14 nucleotides line up with TRBD2. V lost 1 base, J lost 10 bases, and 6 bases stayed unmatched. This CDR3 is 16 amino acids long. Germline CDR1 is SGHTA and CDR2 is FQGNSA. DNA for the CDR3: TGTGCCAGCAGCTTAGGGGGACTAGCGGGAGCAGAGGAGCAGTTCTTC. Translation: CASSLGGLAGAEEQFF.

The chain uses TRBV11-2 and TRBJ1-2; D is uncertain. The CDR3 is made up of 13 amino acids. Trimming took 5 bases from V and 8 from J, leaving 15 bases between them. Germline CDR1 reads SGHAT; CDR2 reads FQNNGV. CDR3 loop: CASSPIGALGYTF. DNA for the CDR3: TGTGCCAGCAGCCCAATTGGTGCTTTGGGCTACACCTTC.

The chain is built from TRBV30 and TRBJ1-1, with D unclear. This CDR3 region has 14 residues. With 5 bases removed from V and 1 base from J, the gap between germline ends came to 14 bases. Germline CDR1 GTSNPN, CDR2 SVGIG (reference sequence). CDR3 region: CAWRRGRGNTEAFF. The CDR3 DNA follows: TGTGCCTGGCGTAGAGGGCGGGGGAACACTGAAGCTTTCTTT.

This clonotype was seen ten or more times. This chain connects TRBV7-8 to TRBJ2-2; D is undetermined. Deletions cut 4 bases from V and 5 bases from J, with 5 bases between. This CDR3 region has 12 residues. Looked up from germline, CDR1 is SGHVS and CDR2 is FQNEAQ. The CDR3 DNA is TGTGCCAGCAGCTCGACTACCGGGGAGCTGTTTTTT. Its protein is CASSSTTGELFF.

The count of this clonotype is one. This probably arose from a read error, given a far larger clone one base away. The chain has TRBV11-2 and TRBJ2-2, with TRBD2 matching 7 bases. Trimming took 6 bases from V and 2 from J; bases not matched to a gene: 12. The germline CDR1 and CDR2 sequences are SGHAT and FQNNGV. This CDR3 is built from 17 residues. CDR3 loop: CASRRKTGTTNTGELFF. The CDR3 DNA reads TGTGCCAGCAGACGGAAGACCGGGACTACAAACACCGGGGAGCTGTTTTTT.

This clonotype was seen many times. The gene calls are TRBV9 and TRBJ1-6; unclear D gene. The CDR3 loop spans 14 amino acids. CDR1 and CDR2 from the germline V gene are SGDLS and YYNGEE. The V end was cut by 0 bases, the J end by 8 bases, with 9 bases between. The CDR3 spells CASSVESRDSPLHF. CDR3 coding DNA: TGTGCCAGCAGCGTAGAGAGTCGGGATTCACCCCTCCACTTT.

Ten or more counts support this clonotype. The rearrangement links TRBV6-2 or TRBV6-3 to TRBJ2-7; D may be TRBD1 (6 bases). Germline V gene sequence: CDR1 MNHEY, CDR2 SVGEGT. The CDR3 has 15 residues. V shed 8 bases and J shed 5 bases, with 22 bases lying between them. CDR3 residues: CASATTQGIRNEQYF. CDR3 bases: TGTGCCAGCGCTACCACGCAGGGGATTAGGAACGAGCAGTACTTC.

V usage is TRBV2 and J usage is TRBJ2-6, with 7 bases fitting TRBD1. With 6 bases clipped from V and 4 bases from J, the junction kept 12 bases outside the gene matches. Germline values: CDR1 SNHLY, CDR2 FYNNEI. The CDR3 runs to 17 residues. The CDR3: CASRGKGGAPGANVLTF. DNA for the CDR3: TGTGCCAGCAGGGGGAAAGGGGGCGCACCAGGGGCCAACGTCCTGACTTTC.

At least ten counts were recorded for this clonotype. The chain employs TRBV24-1 and TRBJ2-5; the D is unclear. Germline V CDR1 and CDR2: KGHDR, SFDVKD. The CDR3 has 12 amino acids. Between the trimmed V and J ends, which lost 5 bases and 8 bases, there was a span of 11 bases. In DNA form, the CDR3 reads TGTGCCACCAGTGCATCCTCTGGTACCCAGTACTTC. Translated, it gives CATSASSGTQYF.